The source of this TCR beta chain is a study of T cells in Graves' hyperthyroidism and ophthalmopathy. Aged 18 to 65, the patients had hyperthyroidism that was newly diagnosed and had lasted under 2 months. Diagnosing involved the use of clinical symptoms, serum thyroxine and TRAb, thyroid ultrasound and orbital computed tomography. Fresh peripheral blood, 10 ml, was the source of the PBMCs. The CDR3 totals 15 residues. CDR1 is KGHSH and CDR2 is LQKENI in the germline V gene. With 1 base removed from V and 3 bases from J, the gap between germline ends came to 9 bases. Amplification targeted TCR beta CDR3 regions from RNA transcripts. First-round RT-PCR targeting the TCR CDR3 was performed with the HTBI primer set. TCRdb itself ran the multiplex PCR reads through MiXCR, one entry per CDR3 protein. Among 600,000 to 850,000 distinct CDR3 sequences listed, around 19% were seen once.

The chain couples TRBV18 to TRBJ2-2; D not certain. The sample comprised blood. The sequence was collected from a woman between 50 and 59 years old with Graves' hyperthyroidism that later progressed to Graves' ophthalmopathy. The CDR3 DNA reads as TGTGCCAGCTCACCACTAATGACGGACACCGGGGAGCTGTTTTTT. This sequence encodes CASSPLMTDTGELFF.